Listed below are T cell receptor beta chains from one sample, sequenced in a study of blood T cell repertoires in COVID-19. The assay was immunoSEQ multiplex PCR, and TCRdb's table has in-frame clones only and misses some. The sample includes about 160,000 clones, around 77% seen only once; the top ten take roughly 3.1%. Sequenced input: peripheral blood. The receptor set was obtained from a man aged 65-85 years with acute or convalescent COVID-19. CDR3s include the opening cysteine and the closing phenylalanine or tryptophan. Fields, in order: V gene, clone size, J gene, D gene, CDR3 protein, CDR3 DNA. The D gene is left open where the match is weak. Rows give clone size only sometimes, using once, few, many, or a class for an expanded clone.

V gene: TRBV7-9; clone size: NA; J gene: TRBJ2-4; D gene: TRBD1; CDR3 protein: CASSLGDRGSKNIQYF; CDR3 DNA: TGTGCCAGCAGCTTAGGAGACAGGGGGAGCAAAAACATTCAGTACTTC
V gene: TRBV6-5; clone size: NA; J gene: TRBJ1-1; D gene: TRBD1; CDR3 protein: CASTLDRTGEAFF; CDR3 DNA: TGTGCCAGCACCCTAGACCGGACAGGGGAAGCTTTCTTT
V gene: TRBV5-6; clone size: NA; J gene: TRBJ2-5; D gene: TRBD2; CDR3 protein: CASSFGLAGGQETQYF; CDR3 DNA: TGTGCCAGCAGCTTCGGGCTAGCGGGGGGTCAAGAGACCCAGTACTTC
V gene: TRBV7-9; clone size: NA; J gene: TRBJ2-2; D gene: TRBD2; CDR3 protein: CASSAGLALGELFF; CDR3 DNA: TGTGCCAGCAGCGCGGGACTAGCGCTCGGGGAGCTGTTTTTT
V gene: TRBV3-1/TRBV3-2; clone size: NA; J gene: TRBJ2-3; D gene: NA; CDR3 protein: CASSAGGLDYFDTQYF; CDR3 DNA: TGTGCCAGCAGCGCCGGGGGGCTCGACTACTTTGATACGCAGTATTTT
V gene: TRBV27; clone size: few; J gene: TRBJ2-7; D gene: TRBD2; CDR3 protein: CASSLSSGSPGEQYF; CDR3 DNA: TGTGCCAGCAGTTTGTCTAGCGGGAGCCCGGGAGAGCAGTACTTC
V gene: TRBV29-1; clone size: NA; J gene: TRBJ1-2; D gene: NA; CDR3 protein: CSATSPGLYGYTF; CDR3 DNA: TGCAGCGCAACGAGTCCAGGGCTCTATGGCTACACCTTC
V gene: TRBV16; clone size: NA; J gene: TRBJ2-2; D gene: TRBD1; CDR3 protein: CASSVRQGANTGELFF; CDR3 DNA: TGTGCCAGCAGCGTCAGACAGGGGGCGAACACCGGGGAGCTGTTTTTT
V gene: TRBV5-8; clone size: many; J gene: TRBJ2-5; D gene: TRBD2; CDR3 protein: CASSPSGGIHETQYF; CDR3 DNA: TGTGCCAGCAGCCCTAGCGGGGGTATACATGAGACCCAGTACTTC
V gene: TRBV28; clone size: NA; J gene: TRBJ2-7; D gene: TRBD1; CDR3 protein: CASSPITGGEYEQYF; CDR3 DNA: TGTGCCAGCAGTCCGATCACAGGGGGCGAGTACGAGCAGTACTTC
V gene: TRBV6-5; clone size: NA; J gene: TRBJ2-3; D gene: TRBD2; CDR3 protein: CASSYSGGRADTQYF; CDR3 DNA: TGTGCCAGCAGTTACAGCGGGGGGCGGGCAGATACGCAGTATTTT
V gene: TRBV28; clone size: once; J gene: TRBJ1-1; D gene: NA; CDR3 protein: CASRRRRDGTEAFF; CDR3 DNA: TGTGCCAGCAGGCGAAGGAGGGACGGAACTGAAGCTTTCTTT
V gene: TRBV2; clone size: NA; J gene: TRBJ1-1; D gene: NA; CDR3 protein: CASTATPSGTEAFF; CDR3 DNA: TGTGCCAGCACCGCGACCCCGTCGGGCACTGAAGCTTTCTTT
V gene: TRBV7-9; clone size: NA; J gene: TRBJ2-5; D gene: TRBD1; CDR3 protein: CASSFLGRGQETQYF; CDR3 DNA: TGTGCCAGCAGCTTCCTAGGCAGGGGGCAGGAGACCCAGTACTTC
V gene: TRBV5-5; clone size: NA; J gene: TRBJ2-1; D gene: NA; CDR3 protein: CASSPILSPAEQFF; CDR3 DNA: TGTGCCAGCAGCCCGATCCTATCACCCGCTGAGCAGTTCTTC
V gene: TRBV12-3/TRBV12-4; clone size: NA; J gene: TRBJ2-5; D gene: NA; CDR3 protein: CASSLGQPETQYF; CDR3 DNA: TGTGCCAGCAGTTTAGGACAGCCAGAGACCCAGTACTTC
V gene: TRBV12-5; clone size: NA; J gene: TRBJ1-6; D gene: TRBD1; CDR3 protein: CASGLRTGYNSPLHF; CDR3 DNA: TGTGCTAGTGGCCTTCGGACAGGCTATAATTCACCCCTCCACTTT
V gene: TRBV5-6; clone size: NA; J gene: TRBJ2-7; D gene: TRBD1; CDR3 protein: CASSKGTGWNPFEQYF; CDR3 DNA: TGTGCCAGCAGCAAAGGGACAGGGTGGAATCCCTTCGAGCAGTACTTC
V gene: TRBV13; clone size: NA; J gene: TRBJ2-3; D gene: TRBD2; CDR3 protein: CASSSLTSGRADTQYF; CDR3 DNA: TGTGCCAGCAGCTCCTTGACTAGCGGGAGGGCAGATACGCAGTATTTT
V gene: TRBV28; clone size: NA; J gene: TRBJ1-5; D gene: NA; CDR3 protein: CASRIDRYQPQHF; CDR3 DNA: TGTGCCAGCAGGATCGACAGGTATCAGCCCCAGCATTTT
V gene: TRBV7-8; clone size: few; J gene: TRBJ2-1; D gene: TRBD1; CDR3 protein: CASSLTGTGGHEQFF; CDR3 DNA: TGTGCCAGCAGCTTAACCGGGACAGGGGGGCATGAGCAGTTCTTC
V gene: TRBV30; clone size: NA; J gene: TRBJ2-7; D gene: TRBD1; CDR3 protein: CAWSPGTGLYEQYF; CDR3 DNA: TGTGCCTGGAGTCCCGGGACAGGGCTCTACGAGCAGTACTTC
V gene: TRBV6-5; clone size: NA; J gene: TRBJ2-7; D gene: NA; CDR3 protein: CAIKADPIYEQYF; CDR3 DNA: TGTGCCATTAAGGCGGATCCCATCTACGAGCAGTACTTC
V gene: TRBV11-2; clone size: NA; J gene: TRBJ2-7; D gene: NA; CDR3 protein: CASSLDPGLEQYF; CDR3 DNA: TGTGCCAGCAGCTTAGACCCAGGGCTCGAGCAGTACTTC
V gene: TRBV5-4; clone size: NA; J gene: TRBJ1-4; D gene: NA; CDR3 protein: CASSLIGVEELFF; CDR3 DNA: TGTGCCAGCAGCTTGATCGGGGTCGAAGAACTGTTTTTT
V gene: TRBV6-1; clone size: NA; J gene: TRBJ2-1; D gene: NA; CDR3 protein: CASSEVWLEQFF; CDR3 DNA: TGTGCCAGCAGCGAAGTGTGGCTTGAGCAGTTCTTC
V gene: TRBV5-8; clone size: NA; J gene: TRBJ1-6; D gene: TRBD1; CDR3 protein: CASSLRTGGTSPLHF; CDR3 DNA: TGTGCCAGCAGCTTGAGGACAGGGGGCACTTCACCCCTCCACTTT
V gene: TRBV5-1; clone size: NA; J gene: TRBJ2-7; D gene: NA; CDR3 protein: CASSHYGPAESSYEQYF; CDR3 DNA: TGCGCCAGCAGCCACTACGGTCCGGCAGAAAGCTCCTACGAGCAGTACTTC
V gene: TRBV5-1; clone size: NA; J gene: TRBJ2-7; D gene: NA; CDR3 protein: CASSLSGIYEQYF; CDR3 DNA: TGCGCCAGCAGCTTGTCAGGGATCTACGAGCAGTACTTC
V gene: TRBV7-3; clone size: NA; J gene: TRBJ2-3; D gene: NA; CDR3 protein: CASSLSPRESDTQYF; CDR3 DNA: TGTGCCAGCAGCTTAAGTCCCAGGGAATCAGATACGCAGTATTTT
V gene: TRBV5-6; clone size: NA; J gene: TRBJ2-1; D gene: NA; CDR3 protein: CASSTGSYEQFF; CDR3 DNA: TGTGCCAGCAGCACTGGTAGTTATGAGCAGTTCTTC